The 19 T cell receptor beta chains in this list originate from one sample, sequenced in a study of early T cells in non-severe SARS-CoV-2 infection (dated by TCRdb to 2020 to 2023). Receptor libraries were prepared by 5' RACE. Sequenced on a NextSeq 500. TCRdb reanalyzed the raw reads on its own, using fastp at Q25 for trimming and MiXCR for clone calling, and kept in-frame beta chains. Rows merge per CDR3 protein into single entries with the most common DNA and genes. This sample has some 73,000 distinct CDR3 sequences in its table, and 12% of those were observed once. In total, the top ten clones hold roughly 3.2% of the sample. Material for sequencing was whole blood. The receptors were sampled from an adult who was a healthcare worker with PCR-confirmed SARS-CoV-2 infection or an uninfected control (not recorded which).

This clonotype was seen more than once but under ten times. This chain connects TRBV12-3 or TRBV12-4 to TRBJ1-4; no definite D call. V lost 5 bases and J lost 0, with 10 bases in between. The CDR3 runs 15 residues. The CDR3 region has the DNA TGTGCCAGCAGTCCGTCGTGGGCAACTAATGAAAAACTGTTTTTT. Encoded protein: CASSPSWATNEKLFF.

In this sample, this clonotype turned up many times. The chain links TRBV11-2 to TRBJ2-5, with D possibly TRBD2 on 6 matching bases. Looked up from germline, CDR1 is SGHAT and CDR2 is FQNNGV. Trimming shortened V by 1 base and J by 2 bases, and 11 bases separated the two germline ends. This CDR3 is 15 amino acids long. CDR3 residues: CASSLGGRRQETQYF. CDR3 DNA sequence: TGTGCCAGCAGCTTAGGGGGGAGGAGGCAAGAGACCCAGTACTTC.

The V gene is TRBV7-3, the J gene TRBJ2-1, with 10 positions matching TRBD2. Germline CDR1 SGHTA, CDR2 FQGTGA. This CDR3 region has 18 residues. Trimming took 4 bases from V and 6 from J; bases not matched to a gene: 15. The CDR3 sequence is CASSSTSGGAGGTNEQFF. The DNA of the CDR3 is TGTGCCAGCAGCTCCACTAGTGGCGGAGCGGGGGGGACCAATGAGCAGTTCTTC.

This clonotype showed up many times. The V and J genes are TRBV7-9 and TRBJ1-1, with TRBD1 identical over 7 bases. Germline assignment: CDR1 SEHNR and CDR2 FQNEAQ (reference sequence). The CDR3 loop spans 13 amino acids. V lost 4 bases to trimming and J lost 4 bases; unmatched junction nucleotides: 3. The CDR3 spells CASSSGGGTEAFF. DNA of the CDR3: TGTGCCAGCAGCTCAGGGGGAGGCACTGAAGCTTTCTTT.

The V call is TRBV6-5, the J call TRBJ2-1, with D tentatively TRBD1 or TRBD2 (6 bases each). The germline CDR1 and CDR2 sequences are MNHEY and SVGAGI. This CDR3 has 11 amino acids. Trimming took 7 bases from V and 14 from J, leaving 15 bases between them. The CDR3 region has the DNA TGTGCCAGCAATTGGGGGCCGGGGGAGTTCTTC. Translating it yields CASNWGPGEFF.

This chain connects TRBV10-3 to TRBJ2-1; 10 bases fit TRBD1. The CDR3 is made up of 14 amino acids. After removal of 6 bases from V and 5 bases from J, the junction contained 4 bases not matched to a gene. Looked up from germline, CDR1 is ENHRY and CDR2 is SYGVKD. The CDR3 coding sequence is TGTGCCATCAGGACCGGGACAGGGGACAATGAGCAGTTCTTC. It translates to CAIRTGTGDNEQFF.

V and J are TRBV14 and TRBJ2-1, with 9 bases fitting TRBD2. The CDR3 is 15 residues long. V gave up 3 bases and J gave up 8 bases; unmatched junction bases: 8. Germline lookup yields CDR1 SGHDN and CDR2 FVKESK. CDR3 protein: CASSHQGAGGDEQFF. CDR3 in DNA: TGTGCCAGCAGCCATCAGGGAGCGGGGGGAGATGAGCAGTTCTTC.

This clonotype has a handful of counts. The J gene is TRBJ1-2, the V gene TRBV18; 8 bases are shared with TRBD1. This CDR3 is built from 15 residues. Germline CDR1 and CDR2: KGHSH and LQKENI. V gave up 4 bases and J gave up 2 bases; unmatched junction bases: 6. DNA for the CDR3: TGTGCCAGCTCACTAGCCGGACAGGGAAACTATGGCTACACCTTC. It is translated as CASSLAGQGNYGYTF.

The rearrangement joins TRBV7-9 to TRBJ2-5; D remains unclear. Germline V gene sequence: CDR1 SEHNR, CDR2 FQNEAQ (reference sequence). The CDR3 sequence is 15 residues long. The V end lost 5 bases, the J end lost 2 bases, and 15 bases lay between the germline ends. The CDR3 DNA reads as TGTGCCAGCAGCGCCTCCGGGCATTTTCAAGAGACCCAGTACTTC. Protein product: CASSASGHFQETQYF. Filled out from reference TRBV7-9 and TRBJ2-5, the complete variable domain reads DTGVSQNPRHKITKRGQNVTFRCDPISEHNRLYWYRQTLGQGPEFLTYFQNEAQLEKSRLLSDRFSAERPKGSFSTLEIQRTEQGDSAMYLCASSASGHFQETQYFGPGTRLLVL.

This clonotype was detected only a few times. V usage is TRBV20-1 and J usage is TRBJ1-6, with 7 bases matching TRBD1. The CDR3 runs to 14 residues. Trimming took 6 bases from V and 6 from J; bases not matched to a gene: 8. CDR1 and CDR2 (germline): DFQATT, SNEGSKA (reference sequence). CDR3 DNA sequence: TGCAGTGCGCCTCCAGGGACAGTTAATTCACCCCTCCACTTT. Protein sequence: CSAPPGTVNSPLHF.

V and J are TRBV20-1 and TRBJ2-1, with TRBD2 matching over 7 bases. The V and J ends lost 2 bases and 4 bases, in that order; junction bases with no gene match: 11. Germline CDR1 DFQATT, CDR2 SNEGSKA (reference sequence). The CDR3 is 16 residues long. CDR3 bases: TGCAGTGCTAGAAGGGTCGGGCTAGCGGATTACAATGAGCAGTTCTTC. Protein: CSARRVGLADYNEQFF.

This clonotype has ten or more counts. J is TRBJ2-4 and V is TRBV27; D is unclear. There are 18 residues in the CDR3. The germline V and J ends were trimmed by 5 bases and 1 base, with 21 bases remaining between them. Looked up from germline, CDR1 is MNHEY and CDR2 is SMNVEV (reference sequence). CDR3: CASSPTPLEESAKNIQYF. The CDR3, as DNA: TGTGCCAGCAGTCCGACCCCCCTAGAGGAATCTGCCAAAAACATTCAGTACTTC.

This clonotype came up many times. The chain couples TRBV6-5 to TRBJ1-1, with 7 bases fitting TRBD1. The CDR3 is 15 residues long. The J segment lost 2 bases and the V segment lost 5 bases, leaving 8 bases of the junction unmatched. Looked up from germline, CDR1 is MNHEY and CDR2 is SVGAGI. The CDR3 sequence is CASSMDNRGNTEAFF. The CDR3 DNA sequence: TGTGCCAGCAGTATGGACAACAGGGGTAACACTGAAGCTTTCTTT.

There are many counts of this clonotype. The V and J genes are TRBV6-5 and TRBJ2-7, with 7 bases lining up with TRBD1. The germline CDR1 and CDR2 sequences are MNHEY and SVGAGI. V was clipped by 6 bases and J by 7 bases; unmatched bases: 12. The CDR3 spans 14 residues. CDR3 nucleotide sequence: TGTGCCAGCAGCCACGACAGGGTCTCGTATGAGCAGTACTTC. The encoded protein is CASSHDRVSYEQYF.

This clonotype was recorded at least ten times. The CDR3 sequence is CASTTQGQPQHF. The CDR3 nucleotides read TGTGCCAGCACGACCCAAGGTCAGCCCCAGCATTTT. The chain links TRBV7-9 to TRBJ1-5; D gene ambiguous. The CDR3 is 12 amino acids. Germline V CDR1 and CDR2: SEHNR, FQNEAQ (reference sequence). V was clipped by 7 bases and J by 6 bases, with 10 bases between them. The full variable domain, its missing parts supplied by reference TRBV7-9 and TRBJ1-5, is DTGVSQNPRHKITKRGQNVTFRCDPISEHNRLYWYRQTLGQGPEFLTYFQNEAQLEKSRLLSDRFSAERPKGSFSTLEIQRTEQGDSAMYLCASTTQGQPQHFGDGTRLSIL.

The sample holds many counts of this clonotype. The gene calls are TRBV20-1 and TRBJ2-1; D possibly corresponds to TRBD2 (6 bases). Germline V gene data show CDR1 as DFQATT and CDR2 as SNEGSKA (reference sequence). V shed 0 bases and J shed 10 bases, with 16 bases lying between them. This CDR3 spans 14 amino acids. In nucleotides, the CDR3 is TGCAGTGCTAGAGACCCCCAGAGGGCGGGGGAGCAGTTCTTC. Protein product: CSARDPQRAGEQFF.

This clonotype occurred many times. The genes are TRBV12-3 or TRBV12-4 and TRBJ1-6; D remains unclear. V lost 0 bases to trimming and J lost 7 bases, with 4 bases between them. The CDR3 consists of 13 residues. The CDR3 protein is CASSLAQNSPLHF. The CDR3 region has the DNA TGTGCCAGCAGTTTAGCGCAGAATTCACCCCTCCACTTT.

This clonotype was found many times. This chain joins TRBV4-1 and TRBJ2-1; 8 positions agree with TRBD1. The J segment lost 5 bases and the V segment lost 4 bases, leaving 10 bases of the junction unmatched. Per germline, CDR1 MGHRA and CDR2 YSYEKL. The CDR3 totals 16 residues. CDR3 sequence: CASSRSRQGINNEQFF. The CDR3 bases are TGCGCCAGCAGCCGCAGTCGACAGGGGATAAACAATGAGCAGTTCTTC.

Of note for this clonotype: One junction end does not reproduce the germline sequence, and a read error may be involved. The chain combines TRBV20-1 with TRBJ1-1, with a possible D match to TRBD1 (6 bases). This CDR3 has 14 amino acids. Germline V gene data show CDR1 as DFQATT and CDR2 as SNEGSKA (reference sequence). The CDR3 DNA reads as TGCTGTGCTCATAAGGGACAAAGGGGCACTGAAGCTTTCTTT. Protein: CCAHKGQRGTEAFF.